This T cell receptor beta chain was sequenced during a study of blood T cell repertoires in COVID-19. About the study: Cohort 3 recovered donors had two negative PCRs, clearance, or symptom resolution.

The cohort comprised adults aged 18 to 89 years residing in approximately 25 US areas. Cohorts were based on clinical histories the participants reported. The CDR3 covers 13 residues. Germline V CDR1 and CDR2: MNHEY, SMNVEV (reference sequence). Trimming removed 6 bases from V and 2 bases from J, with 8 bases in between. The protocol was immunoSEQ multiplex PCR, while the TCRdb copy is restricted to in-frame clones and leaves out a portion. Of under 200,000 clones in the sample, roughly nine tenths were seen once. The material sequenced was PBMCs or T cells enriched from blood (not recorded which). This rearrangement joins TRBV27 to TRBJ1-5; D is unresolved. This sequence was found in a middle-aged woman in a cohort exposed to, infected with or recovered from COVID-19 (not recorded which). The CDR3 spells CASSSSGNQPQHF. For the CDR3, the DNA is TGTGCCAGCAGCAGTTCAGGCAATCAGCCCCAGCATTTT.